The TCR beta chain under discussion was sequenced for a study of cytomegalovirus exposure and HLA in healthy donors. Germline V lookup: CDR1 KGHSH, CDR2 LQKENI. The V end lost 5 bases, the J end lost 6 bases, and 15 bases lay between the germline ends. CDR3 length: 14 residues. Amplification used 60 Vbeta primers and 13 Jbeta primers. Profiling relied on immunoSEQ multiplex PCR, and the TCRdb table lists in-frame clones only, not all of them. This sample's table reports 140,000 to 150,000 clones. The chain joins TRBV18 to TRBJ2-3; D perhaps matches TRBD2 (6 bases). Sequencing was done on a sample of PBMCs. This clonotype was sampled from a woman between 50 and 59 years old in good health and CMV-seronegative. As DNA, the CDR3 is TGTGCCAGCTCAGGAGGCGGGGAGGTGGATACGCAGTATTTT. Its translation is CASSGGGEVDTQYF.